This T cell receptor beta chain comes out of a study of T cells expressing NK-cell markers. Following a re-call of the 5' RACE reads, TCRdb has one entry per CDR3 protein and lacks DNA. This sample's clone table lists over 150,000 distinct CDR3 sequences. Germline V gene data show CDR1 as MNHEY and CDR2 as SMNVEV (reference sequence). The CDR3 sequence is 14 residues long. Sequenced: blood T cells: a sorted CD56 or NKG2C T cell subset, CD4+ or CD8+ T cells, or bulk PBMC T cells (not recorded which). The V and J genes are TRBV27 and TRBJ2-1. The clonotype was recovered from a woman between 45 and 65 years old in good health. CDR3 protein: CASSEDNTYNEQFF.